Here is one TCR beta chain with its context. The data were taken from a study of technical replicates of blood from several donors. Profiled with immunoSEQ multiplex PCR; TCRdb holds only in-frame clones, not every one. The sample shows tens of thousands of clones, roughly 89% of them seen only once. The CDR3 runs to 16 residues. CDR1 is LGHNA, CDR2 YSLEER, per germline. The germline V and J ends were trimmed by 0 bases and 4 bases, with 13 bases remaining between them. The sequencing sample was made of PBMCs. This TCR was sampled from a human donor in good health. Some clones in this sample may be carry-over from other donors' samples. J is TRBJ2-1 and V is TRBV4-3, with D possibly TRBD1 on 7 matching bases. The CDR3 DNA is TGCGCCAGCAGCCAAGATATGGGGGGACAGTACAATGAGCAGTTCTTC. Amino acids: CASSQDMGGQYNEQFF.